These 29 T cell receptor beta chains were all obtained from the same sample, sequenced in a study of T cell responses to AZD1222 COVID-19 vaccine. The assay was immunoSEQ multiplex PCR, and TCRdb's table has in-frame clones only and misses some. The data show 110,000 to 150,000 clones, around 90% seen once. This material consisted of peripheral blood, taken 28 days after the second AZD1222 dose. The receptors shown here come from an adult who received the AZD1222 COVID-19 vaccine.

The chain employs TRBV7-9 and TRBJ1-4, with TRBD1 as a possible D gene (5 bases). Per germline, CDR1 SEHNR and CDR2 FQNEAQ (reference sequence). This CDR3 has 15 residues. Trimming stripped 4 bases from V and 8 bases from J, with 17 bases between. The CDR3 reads CASSSGMQGREKLFF. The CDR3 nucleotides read TGTGCCAGCAGCTCCGGGATGCAGGGACGAGAAAAACTGTTTTTT.

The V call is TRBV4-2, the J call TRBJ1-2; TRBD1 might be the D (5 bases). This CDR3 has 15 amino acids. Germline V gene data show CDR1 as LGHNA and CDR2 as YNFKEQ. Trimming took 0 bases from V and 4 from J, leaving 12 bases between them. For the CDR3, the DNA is TGTGCCAGCAGCCAAGATACAGGAGGTAGCTATGGCTACACCTTC. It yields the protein CASSQDTGGSYGYTF.

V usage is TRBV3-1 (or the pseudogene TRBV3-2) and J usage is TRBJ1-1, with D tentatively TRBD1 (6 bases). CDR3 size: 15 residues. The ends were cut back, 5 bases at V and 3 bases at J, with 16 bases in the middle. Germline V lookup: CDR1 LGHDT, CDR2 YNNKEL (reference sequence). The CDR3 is CASSGPTGAHTEAFF. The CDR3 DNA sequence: TGTGCCAGCAGCGGGCCTACGGGGGCCCACACTGAAGCTTTCTTT.

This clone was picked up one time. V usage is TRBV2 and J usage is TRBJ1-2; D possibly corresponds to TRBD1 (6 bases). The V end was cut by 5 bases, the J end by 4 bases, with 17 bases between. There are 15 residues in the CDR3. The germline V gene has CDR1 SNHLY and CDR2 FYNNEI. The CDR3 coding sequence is TGTGCCAGCAGTTCTCACAGGGACATCGGCTATGGCTACACCTTC. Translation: CASSSHRDIGYGYTF. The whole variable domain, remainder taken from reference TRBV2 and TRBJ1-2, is EPEVTQTPSHQVTQMGQEVILRCVPISNHLYFYWYRQILGQKVEFLVSFYNNEISEKSEIFDDQFSVERPDGSNFTLKIRSTKLEDSAMYFCASSSHRDIGYGYTFGSGTRLTVV.

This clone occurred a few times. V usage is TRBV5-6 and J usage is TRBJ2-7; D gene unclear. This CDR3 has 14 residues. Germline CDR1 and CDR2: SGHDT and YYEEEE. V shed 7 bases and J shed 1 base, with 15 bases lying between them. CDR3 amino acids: CASQEMAPSYEQYF. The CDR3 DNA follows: TGTGCCAGCCAGGAGATGGCCCCATCCTACGAGCAGTACTTC.

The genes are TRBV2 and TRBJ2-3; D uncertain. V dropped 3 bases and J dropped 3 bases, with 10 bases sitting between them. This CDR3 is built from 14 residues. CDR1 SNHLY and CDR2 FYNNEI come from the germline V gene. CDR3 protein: CASSEQIRTDTQYF. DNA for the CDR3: TGTGCCAGCAGTGAGCAGATACGGACAGATACGCAGTATTTT.

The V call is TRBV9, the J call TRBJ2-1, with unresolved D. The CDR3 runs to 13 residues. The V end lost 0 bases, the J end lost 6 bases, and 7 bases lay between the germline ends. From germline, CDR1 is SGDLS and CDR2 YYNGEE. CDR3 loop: CASSVGLPNEQFF. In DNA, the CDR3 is TGTGCCAGCAGCGTAGGCCTGCCCAATGAGCAGTTCTTC.

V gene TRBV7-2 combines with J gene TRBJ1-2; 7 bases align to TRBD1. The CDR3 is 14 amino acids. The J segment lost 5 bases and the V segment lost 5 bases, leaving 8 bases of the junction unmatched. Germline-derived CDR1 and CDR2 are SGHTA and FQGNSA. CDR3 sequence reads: CASSPGQTLYGYTF. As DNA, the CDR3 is TGTGCCAGCAGCCCGGGACAGACCCTTTATGGCTACACCTTC.

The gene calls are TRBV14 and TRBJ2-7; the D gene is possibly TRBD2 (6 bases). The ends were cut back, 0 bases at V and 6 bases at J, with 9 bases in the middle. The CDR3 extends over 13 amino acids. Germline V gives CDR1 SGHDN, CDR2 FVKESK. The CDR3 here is CASSQDWRGEQYF. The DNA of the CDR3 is TGTGCCAGCAGCCAAGATTGGAGGGGCGAGCAGTACTTC.

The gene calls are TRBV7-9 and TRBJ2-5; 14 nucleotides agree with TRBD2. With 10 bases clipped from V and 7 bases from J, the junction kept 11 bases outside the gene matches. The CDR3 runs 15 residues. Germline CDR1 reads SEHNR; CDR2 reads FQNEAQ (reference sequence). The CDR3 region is CAIVGLAGGHSTQYF. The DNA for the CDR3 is TGTGCCATCGTAGGACTAGCGGGGGGACACTCGACCCAGTACTTC.

The chain's CDR3 is CASSPQRGTYGYTF. CDR3 bases: TGTGCCAGCAGCCCCCAGCGGGGGACCTATGGCTACACCTTC. The rearrangement joins TRBV11-2 to TRBJ1-2, with a tentative D call TRBD1 (5 bases). V dropped 5 bases and J dropped 4 bases, with 14 bases sitting between them. The germline V gene encodes CDR1 SGHAT and CDR2 FQNNGV. The CDR3 contains 14 residues.

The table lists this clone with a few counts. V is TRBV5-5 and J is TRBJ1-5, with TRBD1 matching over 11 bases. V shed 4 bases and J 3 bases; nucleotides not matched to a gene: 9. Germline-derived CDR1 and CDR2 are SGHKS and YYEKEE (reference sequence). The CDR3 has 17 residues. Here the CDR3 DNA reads TGTGCCAGCAGCCCGGGGACAGGGGGAGGTAACAATCAGCCCCAGCATTTT. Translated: CASSPGTGGGNNQPQHF.

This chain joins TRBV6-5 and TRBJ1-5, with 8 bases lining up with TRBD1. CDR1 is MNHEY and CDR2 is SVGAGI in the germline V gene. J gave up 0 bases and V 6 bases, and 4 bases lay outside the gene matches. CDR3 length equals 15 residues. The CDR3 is CASRGTGDSNQPQHF. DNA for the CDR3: TGTGCCAGCAGAGGGACAGGAGATAGCAATCAGCCCCAGCATTTT.

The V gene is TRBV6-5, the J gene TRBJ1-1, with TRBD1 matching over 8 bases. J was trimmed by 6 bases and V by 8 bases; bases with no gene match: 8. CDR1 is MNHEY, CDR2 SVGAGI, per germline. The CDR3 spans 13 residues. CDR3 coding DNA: TGTGCCAGCCTGAACCAGGGGGCATCTGAAGCTTTCTTT. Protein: CASLNQGASEAFF.

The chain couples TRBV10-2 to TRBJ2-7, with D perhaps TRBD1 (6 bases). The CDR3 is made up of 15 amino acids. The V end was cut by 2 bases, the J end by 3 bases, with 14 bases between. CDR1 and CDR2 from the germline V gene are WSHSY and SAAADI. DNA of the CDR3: TGCGCCAGCAGTGAGAGTGGGGGACACTACTACGAGCAGTACTTC. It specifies CASSESGGHYYEQYF.

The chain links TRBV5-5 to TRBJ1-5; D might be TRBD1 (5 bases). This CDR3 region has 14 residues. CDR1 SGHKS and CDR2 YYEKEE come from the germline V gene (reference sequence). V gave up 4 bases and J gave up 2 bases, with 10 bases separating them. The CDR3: CASSLRDGNQPQHF. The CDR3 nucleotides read TGTGCCAGCAGCCTCCGGGACGGCAATCAGCCCCAGCATTTT.

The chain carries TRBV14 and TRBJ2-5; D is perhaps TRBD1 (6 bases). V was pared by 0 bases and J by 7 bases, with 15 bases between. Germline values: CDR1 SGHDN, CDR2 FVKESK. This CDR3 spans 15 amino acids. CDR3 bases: TGTGCCAGCAGCCAAGACCAGACAGGCCCAGGGACCCAGTACTTC. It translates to CASSQDQTGPGTQYF.

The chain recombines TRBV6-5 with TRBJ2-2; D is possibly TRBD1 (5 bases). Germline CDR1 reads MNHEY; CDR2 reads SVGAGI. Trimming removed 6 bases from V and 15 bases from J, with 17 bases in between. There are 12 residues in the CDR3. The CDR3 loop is CASRVGAGQMFF. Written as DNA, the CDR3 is TGTGCCAGCAGGGTTGGGGCAGGCCAGATGTTTTTT.

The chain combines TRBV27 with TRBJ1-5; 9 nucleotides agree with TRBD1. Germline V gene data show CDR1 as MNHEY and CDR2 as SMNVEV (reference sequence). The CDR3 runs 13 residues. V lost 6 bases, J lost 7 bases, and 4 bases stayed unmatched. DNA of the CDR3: TGTGCCAGCAGACCGGGACAGGGCCAGCCCCAGCATTTT. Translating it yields CASRPGQGQPQHF.

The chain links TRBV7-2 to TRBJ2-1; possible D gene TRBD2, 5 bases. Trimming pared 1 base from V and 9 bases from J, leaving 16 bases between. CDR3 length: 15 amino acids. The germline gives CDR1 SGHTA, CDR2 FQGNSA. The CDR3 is CASSLVSKRGSEQFF. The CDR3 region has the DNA TGTGCCAGCAGCTTAGTCTCTAAACGGGGAAGTGAGCAGTTCTTC.

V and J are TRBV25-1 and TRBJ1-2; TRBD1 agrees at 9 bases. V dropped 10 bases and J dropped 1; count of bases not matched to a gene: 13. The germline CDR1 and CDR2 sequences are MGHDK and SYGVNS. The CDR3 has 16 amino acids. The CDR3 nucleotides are TGTGCCATCTCGCCCCCCGGGACAGGGAGTAACTATGGCTACACCTTC. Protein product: CAISPPGTGSNYGYTF.

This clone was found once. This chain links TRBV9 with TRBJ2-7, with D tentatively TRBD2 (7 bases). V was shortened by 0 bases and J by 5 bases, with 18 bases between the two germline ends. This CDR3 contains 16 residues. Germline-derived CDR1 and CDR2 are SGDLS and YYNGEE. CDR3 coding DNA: TGTGCCAGCAGCGTAGACGGGGGGCTTTTTATGGACGAGCAGTACTTC. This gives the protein CASSVDGGLFMDEQYF.

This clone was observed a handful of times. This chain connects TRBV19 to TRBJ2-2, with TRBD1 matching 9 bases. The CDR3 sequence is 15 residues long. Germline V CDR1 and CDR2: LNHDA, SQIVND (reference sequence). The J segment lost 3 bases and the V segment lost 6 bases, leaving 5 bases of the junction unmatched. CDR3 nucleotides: TGTGCCAGTAGCCGAAGGACAGGGGACACCGGGGAGCTGTTTTTT. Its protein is CASSRRTGDTGELFF.

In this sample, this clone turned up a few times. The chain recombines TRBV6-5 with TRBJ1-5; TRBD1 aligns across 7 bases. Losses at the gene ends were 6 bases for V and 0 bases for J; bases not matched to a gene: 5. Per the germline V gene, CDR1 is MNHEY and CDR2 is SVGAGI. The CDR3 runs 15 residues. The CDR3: CASRGTENSNQPQHF. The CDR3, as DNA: TGTGCCAGCAGAGGGACAGAGAATAGCAATCAGCCCCAGCATTTT.

The CDR3: CASSEYGRYGYTF. DNA of the CDR3: TGTGCCAGCAGTGAATACGGCCGCTATGGCTACACCTTC. The J gene is TRBJ1-2, the V gene TRBV25-1; D remains unclear. From germline, CDR1 is MGHDK and CDR2 SYGVNS. V was trimmed by 0 bases and J by 4 bases, leaving 6 bases between them. This CDR3 region has 13 residues.

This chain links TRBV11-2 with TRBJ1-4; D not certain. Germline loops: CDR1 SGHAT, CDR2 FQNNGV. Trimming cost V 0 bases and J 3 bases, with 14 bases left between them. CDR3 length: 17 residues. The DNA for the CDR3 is TGTGCCAGCAGCTTAGACCCCCATGGGAGATCTAATGAAAAACTGTTTTTT. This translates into CASSLDPHGRSNEKLFF.

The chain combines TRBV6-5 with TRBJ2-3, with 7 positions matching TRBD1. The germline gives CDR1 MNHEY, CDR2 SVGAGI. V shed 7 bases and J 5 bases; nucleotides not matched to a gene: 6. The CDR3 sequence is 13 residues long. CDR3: CASKEGAGDTQYF. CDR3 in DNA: TGTGCCAGCAAAGAGGGGGCGGGAGATACGCAGTATTTT.

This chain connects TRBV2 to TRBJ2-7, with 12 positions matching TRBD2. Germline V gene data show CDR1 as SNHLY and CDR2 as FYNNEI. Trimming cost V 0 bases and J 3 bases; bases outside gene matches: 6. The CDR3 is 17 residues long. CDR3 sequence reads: CASSEAGLAGGIYEQYF. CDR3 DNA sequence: TGTGCCAGCAGTGAAGCGGGGCTAGCGGGGGGGATCTACGAGCAGTACTTC.

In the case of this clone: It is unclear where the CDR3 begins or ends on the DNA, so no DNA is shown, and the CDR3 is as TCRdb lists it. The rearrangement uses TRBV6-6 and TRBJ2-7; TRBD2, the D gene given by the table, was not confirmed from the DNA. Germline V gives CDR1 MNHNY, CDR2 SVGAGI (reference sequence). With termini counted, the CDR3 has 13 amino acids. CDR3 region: CASSSSGSYEQYF.